Presented here are 29 T cell receptor beta chains from one specimen sequenced in a study of blood T cell repertoires in COVID-19. Generated by immunoSEQ multiplex PCR, the TCRdb table keeps only in-frame clones and is missing some. The data contain about 190,000 clones, 70% to 85% of them singletons. Sequenced material: PBMCs or T cells enriched from blood (not recorded which). The source of these receptors is a woman aged 25 to 39 who had recovered from COVID-19.

The gene calls are TRBV24-1 and TRBJ2-1; TRBD2 matches 11 bases. The trim removed 3 bases at V and 0 bases at J, leaving 6 bases unmatched. Germline assignment: CDR1 KGHDR and CDR2 SFDVKD. This CDR3 spans 18 amino acids. CDR3 region: CATSDLSSGGFSYNEQFF. The CDR3 DNA is TGTGCCACCAGTGATCTCTCTAGCGGGGGGTTCTCCTACAATGAGCAGTTCTTC.

The chain links TRBV28 to TRBJ2-3, with D possibly matching TRBD2 (6 bases). Germline CDR1 is MDHEN and CDR2 is SYDVKM. V lost 4 bases and J 4 bases, leaving 9 bases between the germline ends. The CDR3 contains 13 residues. CDR3 in amino acids: CASSSGGADTQYF. The CDR3 DNA follows: TGTGCCAGCAGTTCCGGGGGAGCAGATACGCAGTATTTT.

The chain links TRBV9 to TRBJ1-4; 7 nucleotides match TRBD1. V gave up 3 bases and J gave up 6 bases; unmatched junction bases: 11. From germline, CDR1 is SGDLS and CDR2 YYNGEE. This CDR3 is built from 16 residues. CDR3 protein: CASSALGQVGDEKLFF. As DNA, the CDR3 is TGTGCCAGCAGCGCCTTAGGACAGGTGGGGGATGAAAAACTGTTTTTT.

The chain uses TRBV19 and TRBJ2-1; TRBD2 matches at 9 bases. V shed 5 bases and J 9 bases; nucleotides not matched to a gene: 20. The germline V gene has CDR1 LNHDA and CDR2 SQIVND (reference sequence). CDR3 size: 18 residues. CDR3 coding DNA: TGTGCCAGTAGTTGGGCGCTAGCGGGGAGTTCCCACCGCGGTGAGCAGTTCTTC. Its protein is CASSWALAGSSHRGEQFF.

The chain employs TRBV7-2 and TRBJ2-5; TRBD2 is a possible D gene (6 bases). CDR1 is SGHTA and CDR2 is FQGNSA in the germline V gene. This CDR3 is built from 14 residues. Deletions cut 4 bases from V and 2 bases from J, with 11 bases between. CDR3 loop: CASSYPSGQETQYF. CDR3 sequence (DNA): TGTGCCAGCAGCTATCCGAGCGGGCAAGAGACCCAGTACTTC. Full variable domain (outside the CDR3, taken from reference TRBV7-2 and TRBJ2-5): GAGVSQSPSNKVTEKGKDVELRCDPISGHTALYWYRQSLGQGLEFLIYFQGNSAPDKSGLPSDRFSAERTGGSVSTLTIQRTQQEDSAVYLCASSYPSGQETQYFGPGTRLLVL.

The chain joins TRBV9 to TRBJ1-2; TRBD1 matches 9 bases. Germline CDR1 is SGDLS and CDR2 is YYNGEE. V gave up 4 bases and J gave up 4 bases; unmatched junction bases: 11. The length of the CDR3 is 16 residues. The CDR3 reads CASSTRPGQGVYGYTF. CDR3 sequence (DNA): TGTGCCAGCAGCACACGACCGGGACAGGGCGTCTATGGCTACACCTTC.

The chain employs TRBV28 and TRBJ1-5; D is ambiguous. Germline V gives CDR1 MDHEN, CDR2 SYDVKM. V was cut by 8 bases and J by 3 bases, with 8 bases left in between. The CDR3 extends over 12 amino acids. The CDR3, as DNA: TGTGCCAGCGGGCAGCCCAATCAGCCCCAGCATTTT. It is translated as CASGQPNQPQHF.

The count of this clone is one. This rearrangement joins TRBV14 to TRBJ2-5, with no clear D. The CDR3 loop spans 16 amino acids. The germline CDR1 and CDR2 sequences are SGHDN and FVKESK. V shed 0 bases and J shed 1 base, with 12 bases lying between them. CDR3 sequence: CASSQEVGGAQETQYF. The CDR3 nucleotides read TGTGCCAGCAGCCAAGAAGTTGGCGGAGCCCAAGAGACCCAGTACTTC.

V is TRBV15 and J is TRBJ2-7, with D hard to call. CDR1 LNHNV and CDR2 YYDKDF come from the germline V gene (reference sequence). V gave up 0 bases and J gave up 5 bases, with 11 bases separating them. This CDR3 is built from 14 residues. CDR3 DNA: TGTGCCACCAGCAGAGATATCAGGCAGGACGAGCAGTACGTC. Translation: CATSRDIRQDEQYV.

The DNA for the CDR3 is TGTGCCAGCAGCTTGGAAGCGGGAGGCCTAAGGACCCAGTACTTC. Encoded protein: CASSLEAGGLRTQYF. The chain combines TRBV5-6 with TRBJ2-5, with 9 nucleotides matching TRBD2. Germline V lookup: CDR1 SGHDT, CDR2 YYEEEE. Trimming took 0 bases from V and 7 from J; bases not matched to a gene: 7. The CDR3 contains 15 residues.

The sample holds one count of this clone. V and J are TRBV30 and TRBJ1-5; 12 bases are shared with TRBD1. J gave up 7 bases and V 2 bases, and 3 bases lay outside the gene matches. Germline V gene data show CDR1 as GTSNPN and CDR2 as SVGIG (reference sequence). The CDR3 contains 14 residues. The CDR3 DNA follows: TGTGCCTGGAGTCGGGACAGGGGGCGACAGCCCCAGCATTTT. Residues: CAWSRDRGRQPQHF.

The chain employs TRBV3-1 (or the pseudogene TRBV3-2) and TRBJ2-1; 13 bases line up with TRBD2. Germline assignment: CDR1 LGHDT and CDR2 YNNKEL (reference sequence). V dropped 4 bases and J dropped 7; count of bases not matched to a gene: 7. The CDR3 is 16 amino acids. The CDR3 reads CASSLGLAGVENEQFF. In DNA form, the CDR3 reads TGTGCCAGCAGCCTCGGACTAGCGGGGGTAGAAAATGAGCAGTTCTTC.

Comment on this clone: The junction departs from the called germline gene at one end, perhaps through a read error. The genes are TRBV2 and TRBJ1-5; a possible D gene is TRBD1 (6 bases). Germline loops: CDR1 SNHLY, CDR2 FYNNEI. The CDR3 has 14 residues. CDR3 nucleotide sequence: TGTGCCAGCGGTGATGGCAGGGGTAATCAGCCCCAGCATTTT. Protein product: CASGDGRGNQPQHF.

CDR3 amino acids: CASSFTGTPSYEQYV. The CDR3 nucleotides read TGTGCCAGCAGCTTCACAGGGACCCCTTCCTACGAGCAGTACGTC. V usage is TRBV11-3 and J usage is TRBJ2-7; weak D call: TRBD1 (6 bases). Germline assignment: CDR1 SGHNT and CDR2 YENEEA. V shed 3 bases and J shed 1 base, with 13 bases lying between them. The CDR3 is 15 residues long.

In nucleotides, the CDR3 is TGCAGCGGTAACCGGGGGGGGGAGACCCAGTACTTC. It codes for CSGNRGGETQYF. The V call is TRBV29-1, the J call TRBJ2-5, with 8 bases lining up with TRBD2. The trim removed 7 bases at V and 5 bases at J, leaving 6 bases unmatched. CDR3 size: 12 residues. The V gene's germline CDR1 is SQVTM and CDR2 ANQGSEA.

This clone came up once. The V gene is TRBV19, the J gene TRBJ2-5; 12 nucleotides align to TRBD2. Germline V gene sequence: CDR1 LNHDA, CDR2 SQIVND (reference sequence). Germline trimming cut 5 bases from V and 2 bases from J; bases unmatched to any gene: 6. The CDR3 consists of 16 residues. DNA of the CDR3: TGTGCCAGTAGTCGCCCGACTAGCGGGGGACAAGAGACCCAGTACTTC. Its protein product is CASSRPTSGGQETQYF.

This chain uses TRBV5-4 with TRBJ2-1; 8 positions match TRBD2. The CDR3 sequence is 15 residues long. V dropped 3 bases and J dropped 3; count of bases not matched to a gene: 5. CDR1 is SGHNT, CDR2 YYREEE, per germline (reference sequence). In nucleotides, the CDR3 is TGTGCCAGCAGCTCACCGGGGGGGGGCTACAATGAGCAGTTCTTC. It is translated as CASSSPGGGYNEQFF.

V and J are TRBV4-1 and TRBJ2-7; weak D call: TRBD1 (6 bases). The CDR3 has 15 residues. The V gene lost 0 bases and the J gene lost 2 bases, with 11 bases spanning the gap. Germline CDR1 and CDR2: MGHRA and YSYEKL. The CDR3 DNA follows: TGCGCCAGCAGCCAAGATCGAGGGGGAGCCTACGAGCAGTACGTC. As protein: CASSQDRGGAYEQYV.

The V gene is TRBV3-1 (or the pseudogene TRBV3-2), the J gene TRBJ2-3; 8 bases line up with TRBD1. Trimming removed 5 bases from V and 3 bases from J; junction bases left unmatched: 7. Germline CDR1 is LGHDT and CDR2 is YNNKEL (reference sequence). The CDR3 extends over 15 amino acids. The CDR3, as DNA: TGTGCCAGCAGCAAAAGGACAGGGAGGACAGATACGCAGTATTTT. Amino acid sequence: CASSKRTGRTDTQYF.

CDR3 loop: CASSQKTGDYGYTF. In DNA form, the CDR3 reads TGTGCCAGCAGCCAAAAGACAGGGGACTATGGCTACACCTTC. The chain uses TRBV4-2 and TRBJ1-2; 8 positions match TRBD1. Germline trimming cut 2 bases from V and 3 bases from J; bases unmatched to any gene: 2. The CDR3 totals 14 residues. Germline V gene sequence: CDR1 LGHNA, CDR2 YNFKEQ.

This chain links TRBV30 with TRBJ1-6, with 7 nucleotides matching TRBD1. The CDR3 runs 16 residues. Germline CDR1 is GTSNPN and CDR2 is SVGIG (reference sequence). Trimming took 2 bases from V and 5 from J; bases not matched to a gene: 9. Written as DNA, the CDR3 is TGTGCCTGGAGTCTACAGGGGAAAGGGGATAATTCACCCCTCCACTTT. Its protein is CAWSLQGKGDNSPLHF. Combining the CDR3 with reference TRBV30 and TRBJ1-6 gives the whole variable domain SQTIHQWPATLVQPVGSPLSLECTVEGTSNPNLYWYRQAAGRGLQLLFYSVGIGQISSEVPQNLSASRPQDRQFILSSKKLLLSDSGFYLCAWSLQGKGDNSPLHFGNGTRLTVT.

The rearrangement links TRBV10-2 to TRBJ1-1; 7 nucleotides line up with TRBD1. The V segment lost 5 bases and the J segment 1 base; nucleotides outside the gene matches: 1. The germline CDR1 and CDR2 sequences are WSHSY and SAAADI. CDR3 length: 13 residues. Here the CDR3 reads CASSQGENTEAFF. The CDR3 DNA reads TGCGCCAGCAGTCAGGGGGAGAACACTGAAGCTTTCTTT.

This clone was detected only a few times. CDR3 sequence reads: CASSSTRSTDTQYF. In nucleotides, the CDR3 is TGCGCCAGCAGCTCCACTAGAAGCACAGATACGCAGTATTTT. This chain links TRBV5-1 with TRBJ2-3; D perhaps matches TRBD2 (5 bases). Trimming took off 3 bases at V and 0 bases at J, with 8 bases between the two ends. The CDR3 has 14 amino acids. CDR1 is SGHRS and CDR2 is YFSETQ in the germline V gene.

CDR3: CASSLWAGFAPDTQYF. The CDR3 coding sequence is TGTGCCAGCAGCTTATGGGCGGGGTTCGCACCAGATACGCAGTATTTT. J is TRBJ2-3 and V is TRBV11-2, with D perhaps matching TRBD2 (6 bases). Trimming cost V 2 bases and J 4 bases, with 16 bases left between them. Germline V gene lookup returns CDR1 SGHAT and CDR2 FQNNGV. This CDR3 has 16 residues.

J is TRBJ1-5 and V is TRBV7-2, with TRBD1 matching over 7 bases. The V gene end was trimmed by 1 base and the J gene end by 6 bases; junction bases not matched to a gene: 3. This CDR3 has 14 residues. Germline lookup yields CDR1 SGHTA and CDR2 FQGNSA. The CDR3 DNA reads as TGTGCCAGCAGCTTAGACAGGGGTGGTCAGCCCCAGCATTTT. It specifies CASSLDRGGQPQHF.

The chain recombines TRBV5-1 with TRBJ2-5; a possible D gene is TRBD1 (7 bases). Trimming pared 3 bases from V and 5 bases from J, leaving 14 bases between. The CDR3 has 14 amino acids. Germline lookup yields CDR1 SGHRS and CDR2 YFSETQ. CDR3 sequence (DNA): TGCGCCAGCAGCTATCGACCAGGGGGGGAGACCCAGTACTTC. The encoded protein is CASSYRPGGETQYF. The full variable domain, rest sourced from reference TRBV5-1 and TRBJ2-5, is KAGVTQTPRYLIKTRGQQVTLSCSPISGHRSVSWYQQTPGQGLQFLFEYFSETQRNKGNFPGRFSGRQFSNSRSEMNVSTLELGDSALYLCASSYRPGGETQYFGPGTRLLVL.

The rearrangement joins TRBV10-3 to TRBJ2-3; TRBD1 matches 9 bases. The germline V gene encodes CDR1 ENHRY and CDR2 SYGVKD. CDR3 length equals 17 residues. Trimming took 3 bases from V and 0 from J; bases not matched to a gene: 7. As DNA, the CDR3 is TGTGCCATCAGTGACACACAGGGGGCTACTAGCACAGATACGCAGTATTTT. It is translated as CAISDTQGATSTDTQYF.

V and J are TRBV9 and TRBJ2-5; D not resolved. The CDR3 spans 13 residues. In germline, CDR1 is SGDLS, CDR2 YYNGEE. V was pared by 3 bases and J by 5 bases, with 11 bases between. The CDR3 sequence is CASSERSGETQYF. DNA of the CDR3: TGTGCCAGCAGCGAGAGATCCGGGGAGACCCAGTACTTC.

The V call is TRBV7-8, the J call TRBJ2-7; TRBD2 matches 8 bases. After removal of 5 bases from V and 5 bases from J, the junction contained 14 bases not matched to a gene. This CDR3 is built from 16 residues. The germline V gene has CDR1 SGHVS and CDR2 FQNEAQ. In DNA form, the CDR3 reads TGTGCCAGCAGCCGCGCCCCCGGCGGGAGGTACAACGAGCAGTACTTC. This encodes CASSRAPGGRYNEQYF.